Below, 13 T cell receptor beta chains from the same sample are listed, as sequenced in a study of blood T cell repertoires in COVID-19. Produced via immunoSEQ multiplex PCR; TCRdb's table is partial and in-frame only. The sample shows about 160,000 clones, about 88% of them seen only once. The source material was peripheral blood. The receptors stem from a woman aged 45-60 years with COVID-19, enrolled during active disease.

Of note for this clone: One junction end does not reproduce the germline sequence, and a read error may be involved. The CDR3, as DNA: TGCGCCAGCAGCTCGGACATGGTGGCAACCGCGGAGCTGTTTTTT. It yields the protein CASSSDMVATAELFF. The rearrangement joins TRBV5-1 to TRBJ2-2; TRBD1 is a possible D gene (5 bases). In germline, CDR1 is SGHRS, CDR2 YFSETQ. The CDR3 has 15 residues.

This chain links TRBV19 with TRBJ2-7, with D possibly TRBD1 on 5 matching bases. CDR3 size: 12 residues. Trimming removed 4 bases from V and 3 bases from J, with 7 bases in between. Germline-derived CDR1 and CDR2 are LNHDA and SQIVND (reference sequence). CDR3 protein: CASSSDSYEQYF. CDR3 DNA: TGTGCCAGTAGTAGCGACAGCTACGAGCAGTACTTC.

V usage is TRBV6-2 or TRBV6-3 and J usage is TRBJ2-5, with D possibly TRBD2 on 7 matching bases. Germline CDR1 and CDR2: MNHEY and SVGEGT. V gave up 2 bases and J gave up 5 bases, with 12 bases separating them. CDR3 size: 14 residues. CDR3 sequence: CASSYGGALETQYF. For the CDR3, the DNA is TGTGCCAGCAGTTACGGGGGGGCCCTGGAGACCCAGTACTTC.

The gene calls are TRBV5-1 and TRBJ2-7, with a weak D call TRBD1 (5 bases). V dropped 4 bases and J dropped 5 bases, with 16 bases sitting between them. This CDR3 spans 14 amino acids. Germline lookup yields CDR1 SGHRS and CDR2 YFSETQ. For the CDR3, the DNA is TGCGCCAGCAGCGGATTGACAGAGGTCAACGAGCAGTACTTC. Encoded protein: CASSGLTEVNEQYF. Based on the CDR3 plus reference TRBV5-1 and TRBJ2-7, the full variable domain is KAGVTQTPRYLIKTRGQQVTLSCSPISGHRSVSWYQQTPGQGLQFLFEYFSETQRNKGNFPGRFSGRQFSNSRSEMNVSTLELGDSALYLCASSGLTEVNEQYFGPGTRLTVT.

This chain connects TRBV6-5 to TRBJ2-4, with 9 nucleotides matching TRBD2. The V segment lost 7 bases and the J segment 4 bases; nucleotides outside the gene matches: 8. Germline V gives CDR1 MNHEY, CDR2 SVGAGI. This CDR3 is built from 15 residues. The DNA for the CDR3 is TGTGCCAGCACTGGGGGGCTAGCGGGGAAAAACATTCAGTACTTC. It yields the protein CASTGGLAGKNIQYF.

The V and J genes are TRBV4-2 and TRBJ2-3, with 9 positions matching TRBD2. The CDR3 length is 16 residues. J gave up 4 bases and V 5 bases, and 10 bases lay outside the gene matches. Per the germline V gene, CDR1 is LGHNA and CDR2 is YNFKEQ. The CDR3 loop reads CASSDYSGGGSDTQYF. The CDR3 nucleotides read TGTGCCAGCAGCGACTATAGCGGGGGCGGTTCAGATACGCAGTATTTT.

The V and J genes are TRBV6-5 and TRBJ1-4, with D unresolved. Trimming removed 2 bases from V and 3 bases from J, with 7 bases in between. Germline V gives CDR1 MNHEY, CDR2 SVGAGI. The CDR3 loop spans 14 amino acids. CDR3 bases: TGTGCCAGCAGTTACGGAGGGTCTAATGAAAAACTGTTTTTT. This encodes CASSYGGSNEKLFF.

The rearrangement joins TRBV28 to TRBJ1-1; D gene uncertain. The ends were cut back, 4 bases at V and 7 bases at J, with 7 bases in the middle. Germline values: CDR1 MDHEN, CDR2 SYDVKM. The CDR3 runs 11 residues. The CDR3 coding sequence is TGTGCCAGCAGTTGGCGGGGTGAAGCTTTCTTT. Translating it yields CASSWRGEAFF.

This clone came up a few times. This chain joins TRBV1 and TRBJ1-5; the table names TRBD1, a call not compared with the DNA. TRBV1 is a documented pseudogene. CDR3 size: 18 residues. The CDR3 DNA follows: TGCACCAGCAGCCCCGTTACTCGGACAGCCGCCTCCAGTAGGCCCCAGCATTTT. Translated, it gives CTSSPVTRTAASSRPQHF.

This sequence joins TRBV12-3 or TRBV12-4 and TRBJ2-7; D is perhaps TRBD2 (7 bases). The CDR3 runs to 10 residues. V dropped 8 bases and J dropped 6 bases, with 8 bases sitting between them. The CDR3: CASGGAEQYF. The CDR3 nucleotides are TGTGCCAGCGGGGGGGCCGAGCAGTACTTC.

Only one count was recorded for this clone. The rearrangement uses TRBV7-2 and TRBJ1-1; D gene uncertain. The CDR3 extends over 13 amino acids. Germline loops: CDR1 SGHTA, CDR2 FQGNSA. The germline V and J ends were trimmed by 1 base and 3 bases, with 6 bases remaining between them. Here the CDR3 reads CASSLGWHTEAFF. CDR3 DNA sequence: TGTGCCAGCAGCTTAGGGTGGCACACTGAAGCTTTCTTT.

The chain recombines TRBV6-5 with TRBJ1-2; D not resolved. CDR1 is MNHEY and CDR2 is SVGAGI in the germline V gene. V gave up 7 bases and J gave up 4 bases, with 10 bases separating them. The CDR3 spans 12 residues. As DNA, the CDR3 is TGTGCCAGCAAAGACACCTTCTATGGCTACACCTTC. Residues: CASKDTFYGYTF.

The gene calls are TRBV28 and TRBJ1-1, with D unclear. Deletions cut 5 bases from V and 7 bases from J, with 11 bases between. The V gene's germline CDR1 is MDHEN and CDR2 SYDVKM. This CDR3 has 12 residues. Here the CDR3 reads CASSGRKNEAFF. The CDR3 nucleotides are TGTGCCAGCAGTGGGCGAAAAAATGAAGCTTTCTTT. Based on the CDR3 plus reference TRBV28 and TRBJ1-1, the full variable domain is DVKVTQSSRYLVKRTGEKVFLECVQDMDHENMFWYRQDPGLGLRLIYFSYDVKMKEKGDIPEGYSVSREKKERFSLILESASTNQTSMYLCASSGRKNEAFFGQGTRLTVV.